The next 8 T cell receptor beta chains were all read from a single sample in a study of T cell repertoires in cytomegalovirus infection. Via MiXCR, TCRdb re-called the reads, giving one row per CDR3 protein. The sample records about 400,000 distinct CDR3 sequences, 15% to 20% being singletons. The source material was PBMCs. Source of these receptors: a human donor in good health (CMV status not recorded). Some clones in this sample may be carry-over from other donors' samples.

This clonotype has at least ten counts. J is TRBJ2-3 and V is TRBV7-4; D gene unclear. This CDR3 has 14 amino acids. The V end was cut by 1 base, the J end by 1 base, with 6 bases between. Germline lookup yields CDR1 SGHVT and CDR2 SQSDAQ. This chain's CDR3 is CASSLVFRTDTQYF. CDR3 coding DNA: TGTGCCAGCAGCTTAGTTTTCCGCACAGATACGCAGTATTTT.

DNA of the CDR3: TGTGCCAGCAGTTTATTCGGACAGGGCCCTCGGGAGACCCAGTACTTC. Translated: CASSLFGQGPRETQYF. The chain links TRBV28 to TRBJ2-5; TRBD1 matches 8 bases. Germline CDR1 reads MDHEN; CDR2 reads SYDVKM. This CDR3 is 16 amino acids long. The trim removed 1 base at V and 5 bases at J, leaving 9 bases unmatched. The entire variable domain, with the rest obtained from reference TRBV28 and TRBJ2-5, is as follows: DVKVTQSSRYLVKRTGEKVFLECVQDMDHENMFWYRQDPGLGLRLIYFSYDVKMKEKGDIPEGYSVSREKKERFSLILESASTNQTSMYLCASSLFGQGPRETQYFGPGTRLLVL.

The sample holds many counts of this clonotype. The V call is TRBV11-2, the J call TRBJ2-5, with 7 positions matching TRBD2. Germline-derived CDR1 and CDR2 are SGHAT and FQNNGV. The CDR3 loop spans 15 amino acids. V lost 2 bases and J lost 4; bases outside the gene matches: 7. CDR3 coding DNA: TGTGCCAGCAGCTTAAGGCGGGGGACCCCAGAGACCCAGTACTTC. As protein: CASSLRRGTPETQYF.

The rearrangement joins TRBV4-1 to TRBJ1-2, with D perhaps TRBD1 (5 bases). This CDR3 spans 17 amino acids. V was pared by 0 bases and J by 0 bases, with 14 bases between. Looked up from germline, CDR1 is MGHRA and CDR2 is YSYEKL. This chain's CDR3 is CASSQEGQTFANYGYTF. CDR3 DNA sequence: TGCGCCAGCAGCCAAGAGGGGCAGACTTTCGCTAACTATGGCTACACCTTC.

At least ten counts were recorded for this clonotype. The J gene is TRBJ2-3, the V gene TRBV7-9; D not resolved. The V and J ends lost 3 bases and 0 bases respectively, with 13 bases between them. Per the germline V gene, CDR1 is SEHNR and CDR2 is FQNEAQ (reference sequence). The CDR3 has 16 residues. CDR3 DNA sequence: TGTGCCAGCAGCTTCCCCTATAGCTATAGCACAGATACGCAGTATTTT. It specifies CASSFPYSYSTDTQYF. Variable domain in full (rest from reference TRBV7-9 and TRBJ2-3): DTGVSQNPRHKITKRGQNVTFRCDPISEHNRLYWYRQTLGQGPEFLTYFQNEAQLEKSRLLSDRFSAERPKGSFSTLEIQRTEQGDSAMYLCASSFPYSYSTDTQYFGPGTRLTVL.

This clonotype has just one count. The chain has TRBV27 and TRBJ2-7; the D gene is possibly TRBD2 (5 bases). The CDR3 is 15 amino acids. V was cut by 5 bases and J by 4 bases, with 18 bases left in between. Per germline, CDR1 MNHEY and CDR2 SMNVEV (reference sequence). The CDR3 loop is CASSPVLRGFYEQYF. CDR3 DNA sequence: TGTGCCAGCAGTCCCGTCCTACGGGGATTTTACGAGCAGTACTTC.

Many counts were recorded for this clonotype. The chain employs TRBV7-6 and TRBJ1-5, with 8 bases fitting TRBD1. This CDR3 has 14 amino acids. CDR1 and CDR2 (germline): SGHVS, FNYEAQ. V shed 5 bases and J 7 bases; nucleotides not matched to a gene: 7. CDR3 nucleotides: TGTGCCAGCAGCCCACGACAGGGGCGGCAGCCCCAGCATTTT. Its protein is CASSPRQGRQPQHF.

CDR3 protein: CSADSGSDEQFF. The CDR3 region has the DNA TGCAGCGCCGATAGCGGGAGTGATGAGCAGTTCTTC. The chain is built from TRBV29-1 and TRBJ2-1; 9 bases agree with TRBD2. Germline trimming cut 7 bases from V and 8 bases from J; bases unmatched to any gene: 6. There are 12 residues in the CDR3. The germline gives CDR1 SQVTM, CDR2 ANQGSEA.